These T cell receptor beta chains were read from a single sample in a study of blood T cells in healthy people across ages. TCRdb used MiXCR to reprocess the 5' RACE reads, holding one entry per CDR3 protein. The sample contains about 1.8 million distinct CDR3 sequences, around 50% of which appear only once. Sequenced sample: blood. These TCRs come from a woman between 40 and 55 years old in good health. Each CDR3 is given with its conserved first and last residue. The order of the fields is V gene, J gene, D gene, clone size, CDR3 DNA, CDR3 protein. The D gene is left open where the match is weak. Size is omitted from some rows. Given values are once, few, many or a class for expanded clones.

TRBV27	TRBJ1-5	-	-	TGTGCCAGCAGGCCTACAGGGCTGGCACAGCCCCAGCATTTT	CASRPTGLAQPQHF
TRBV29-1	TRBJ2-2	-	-	TGCAGCGCCTCAGGGGGGGGGGACACCGGGGAGCTGTTTTTT	CSASGGGDTGELFF
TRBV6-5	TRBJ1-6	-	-	TGTGCCAGCACCTACCGGGCAGTGAATTCACCCCTCCACTTT	CASTYRAVNSPLHF
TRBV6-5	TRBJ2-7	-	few	TGTGCCAGCTCCAACAGCCCCTACGAGCAGTACTTC	CASSNSPYEQYF
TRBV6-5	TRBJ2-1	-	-	TGTGCCATAGGGGAGGACAATGAGCAGTTCTTC	CAIGEDNEQFF
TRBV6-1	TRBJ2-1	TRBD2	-	TGTGCCAGCACTGAGGAGCGGGGGGGAAACAATGAGCAGTTCTTC	CASTEERGGNNEQFF
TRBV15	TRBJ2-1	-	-	TGTGCCACCAGCAGAGATTGGAACAATGAGCAGTTCTTC	CATSRDWNNEQFF
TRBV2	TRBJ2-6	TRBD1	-	TGTGCCAGCAGACAGCAGGGGGCTGGGGCCAACGTCCTGACTTTC	CASRQQGAGANVLTF
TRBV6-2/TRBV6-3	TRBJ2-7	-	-	TGTGCCAGCAGTTCGGGCCACTTGCTCTACAATGAGCAGTACTTC	CASSSGHLLYNEQYF
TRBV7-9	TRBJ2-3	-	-	TGTGCCAGCAGCCCCGAAGGGGATAGCACAGATACGCAGTATTTT	CASSPEGDSTDTQYF
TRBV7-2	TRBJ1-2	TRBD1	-	TGTGCCAGCAGCTTAGGTGTAGGACAGGGCTTCTATGGCTACACCTTC	CASSLGVGQGFYGYTF
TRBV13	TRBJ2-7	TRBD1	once	TGTGCCAGCAGGACCGTAGGAGGACAGGGGGATGGCGACGAGCAGTACTTC	CASRTVGGQGDGDEQYF
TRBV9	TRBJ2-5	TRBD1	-	TGTGCCAGCACTTCAGGGGGCTCTCGGGGAGAGACCCAGTACTTC	CASTSGGSRGETQYF
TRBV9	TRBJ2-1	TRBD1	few	TGTGCCAGCAGCGCCCGGGACAGTAATTACAATGAGCAGTTCTTC	CASSARDSNYNEQFF
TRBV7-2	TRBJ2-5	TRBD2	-	TGTGCCAGCAGCTTAGGGCTGGGACTAGCGGGAGCCCAAGAGACCCAGTACTTC	CASSLGLGLAGAQETQYF
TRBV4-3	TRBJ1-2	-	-	TGCGCCAGCAGCCAAGAGGCCAGGGGAGCCTATGGCTACACCTTC	CASSQEARGAYGYTF
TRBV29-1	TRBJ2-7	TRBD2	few	TGCAGCGCAACTAGCGGGGTAGTCGACGAGCAGTACTTC	CSATSGVVDEQYF
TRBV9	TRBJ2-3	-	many	TGTGCCAGCAGCCTGGGGACCTACACAGATACGCAGTATTTT	CASSLGTYTDTQYF
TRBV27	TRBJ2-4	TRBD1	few	TGTGCCAGCAGGGCGACAGGGCAAAACATTCAGTACTTC	CASRATGQNIQYF
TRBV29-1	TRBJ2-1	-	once	TGCAGCGTTCTACACGGGGGAGGTGCCGCCTACAATGAGCAGTTCTTC	CSVLHGGGAAYNEQFF
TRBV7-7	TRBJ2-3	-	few	TGTGCTAGCAGCTTTAGCGGCCCCCCGAGGTGGCAGTATTTT	CASSFSGPPRWQYF
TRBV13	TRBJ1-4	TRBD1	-	TGTGCCAGCAGCCTATGGGGACAGCCCGAAAAACTGTTTTTT	CASSLWGQPEKLFF
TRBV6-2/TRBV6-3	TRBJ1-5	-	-	TGTGCCAGCAGTTATAGTGGGGGGCTTGGCAATCAGCCCCAGCATTTT	CASSYSGGLGNQPQHF
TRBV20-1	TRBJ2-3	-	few	TGCAGTGCTAGAGATATGCGGGGCGGCACAGATACGCAGTATTTT	CSARDMRGGTDTQYF
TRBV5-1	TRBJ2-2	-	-	TGCGCCAGCAGCGGGTACACCGGGGGGCTGTTTTTT	CASSGYTGGLFF
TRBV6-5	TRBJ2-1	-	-	TGTGCCAGCAGTTACTCGTCCGGGGAGATCTACAATGAGCAGTTCTTC	CASSYSSGEIYNEQFF
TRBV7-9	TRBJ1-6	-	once	TGTGCCAGCAGCTTTATTGAATCGGGGTCACCCCTCCACTTT	CASSFIESGSPLHF
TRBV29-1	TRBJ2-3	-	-	TGCAGCGGGGGAGGGGGCGGGACAGATACGCAGTATTTT	CSGGGGGTDTQYF
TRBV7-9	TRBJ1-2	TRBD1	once	TGTGCCAGCAGCTTAGTAGGGACAGGGGAAGAAGGCTACACCTTC	CASSLVGTGEEGYTF
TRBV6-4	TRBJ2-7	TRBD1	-	TGTGCCAGCAGTGACCCTGACAGGGTCCACCCTAAATTCTACGAGCAGTACTTC	CASSDPDRVHPKFYEQYF
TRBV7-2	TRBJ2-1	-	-	TGTGCCAGCAGCTTATGGTCGGCAGAGGATGAGCAGTTCTTC	CASSLWSAEDEQFF
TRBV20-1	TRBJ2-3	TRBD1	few	TGCAGTGTAAAGGGGGCCCTTAGCACAGATACGCAGTATTTT	CSVKGALSTDTQYF
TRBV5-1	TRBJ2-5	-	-	TGCGCCAGCAGCGAACAACAGGGAAACGGGCAGTACTTC	CASSEQQGNGQYF
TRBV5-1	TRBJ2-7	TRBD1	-	TGCGCCAGCAGCTTGACAGGGGGCACCCACAATGAGCAGTACTTC	CASSLTGGTHNEQYF
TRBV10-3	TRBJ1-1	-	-	TGTGCCATCAGTGATGGTGGTGGGGGCATGAACACTGAAGCTTTCTTT	CAISDGGGGMNTEAFF
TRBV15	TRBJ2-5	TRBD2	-	TGTGCCACCAGCAGAGAGGCGGGAGCGTCCGGGGAGACCCAGTACTTC	CATSREAGASGETQYF
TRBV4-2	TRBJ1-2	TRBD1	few	TGTGCCAGCAGCCAAGATACGGTGTCAGGGGGCTACGGCTACACCTTC	CASSQDTVSGGYGYTF
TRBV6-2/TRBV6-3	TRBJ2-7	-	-	TGTGCCAGCAGTTTCTCCCAGGCGGCGGGCGAGCAGTACTTC	CASSFSQAAGEQYF
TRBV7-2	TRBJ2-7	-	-	TGTGCCAGCAGCTTAGGGACAGCGAACTCCTACGAGCAGTACTTC	CASSLGTANSYEQYF
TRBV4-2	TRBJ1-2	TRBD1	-	TGTGCCAGCAGCCATAAAGAGACAGGGGCGTTCGATGGCTACACCTTC	CASSHKETGAFDGYTF
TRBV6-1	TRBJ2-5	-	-	TGTGCCAGCAGTGAGAGGCAGGGGATCGATGAGCAGTACTTC	CASSERQGIDEQYF
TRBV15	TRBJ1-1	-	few	TGTGCCACCAGCAGAGTTGGCAAATGGGACACTGAAGCTTTCTTT	CATSRVGKWDTEAFF
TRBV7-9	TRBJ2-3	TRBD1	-	TGTGCCAGCAGCTGGGAACAGGGGGCTGGACAAGATACGCAGTATTTT	CASSWEQGAGQDTQYF
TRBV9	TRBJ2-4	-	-	TGTGCCAGCAGCGTTGAGTGGGGGAGCGAAAACATTCAGTACTTC	CASSVEWGSENIQYF